A few counts support the clone carrying this T cell receptor (beta chain). This specimen belongs to a study of blood T cell repertoires in COVID-19. Whole-study context: T cells, B-cell-depleted T cells, or PBMCs provided the cDNA or gDNA that served as material.

Per the study methods: Quantification of nucleated cells was approximated via reference gene primer amplification. Repertoires were generated with immunoSEQ multiplex PCR, while TCRdb's copy carries only in-frame clones and drops some. The DNA gave D and trimming, while V, J and clone size come from that table. The sample includes about 170,000 clones, around 86% seen only once; the top ten take 0.58%. Germline trimming cut 4 bases from V and 6 bases from J; bases unmatched to any gene: 7. This CDR3 region has 14 residues. The germline V gene has CDR1 LNHNV and CDR2 YYDKDF (reference sequence). The clonotype was recovered from a man aged 55 to 70 with COVID-19, enrolled during active disease. Material: peripheral blood. The rearrangement joins TRBV15 to TRBJ2-7; TRBD1 matches 9 bases. The CDR3 sequence is CATSTRRTGAEQYF. In DNA, the CDR3 is TGTGCCACCAGCACCAGGCGGACAGGGGCCGAGCAGTACTTC.